This T cell receptor (beta chain) is from a study of tumor and adjacent non-tumor tissue in lung cancer. RNA was extracted from bulk tissue without any cell sorting. This non-tumor lung sample came from over 3 cm beyond the tumor edge. This clonotype showed up many times. As yet, its antigen is unknown. The library came from three nested PCR rounds adapted from ARM-PCR protocols. TCRdb recomputed calls from the multiplex PCR reads with MiXCR, one row per CDR3 protein. Of some 100,000 distinct CDR3 sequences in the sample, roughly two thirds are singletons; the top ten hold roughly a fifth. The junction had 12 bases not matched to a gene; V was cut back by 6 bases and J by 2 bases. Looked up from germline, CDR1 is DFQATT and CDR2 is SNEGSKA (reference sequence). The CDR3 sequence is 16 residues long. Study observations and caveats: Significantly higher TCR diversity was found in tumor than normal lung.

The J gene is TRBJ1-5, the V gene TRBV20-1, with TRBD1 matching over 8 bases. The sequence was collected from a man younger than 45 with non-small cell lung cancer. Material for sequencing was distant non-tumor lung tissue. The CDR3 region is CSAGGQGAAGNQPQHF. CDR3 DNA sequence: TGCAGTGCCGGAGGCCAGGGGGCCGCGGGCAATCAGCCCCAGCATTTT.